The clone carrying this TCR beta chain was detected only once. Germline CDR1 and CDR2: MNHEY and SMNVEV (reference sequence). V was pared by 4 bases and J by 4 bases, with 10 bases between. CDR3 length equals 13 residues. This sample is part of a study of blood T cell repertoires in COVID-19. About the study: Acute-phase and convalescent COVID-19 samples originated in the United States, Italy and Spain. Sample material is recorded as cDNA or gDNA derived from T cells, B-cell-depleted T cells, or PBMCs.

Per the authors' pipeline: Amplifying reference gene primers gave estimates of nucleated cell counts. Assay: immunoSEQ multiplex PCR; the TCRdb copy retains only in-frame clones and omits some. The V and J calls and clone size are taken from that table; D and trimming were inferred from the DNA. The profile covers about 200,000 clones, with around 90% appearing a single time and more than 5.5% taken by the ten largest. The sample was peripheral blood. The chain has TRBV27 and TRBJ1-2, with D perhaps matching TRBD1 (5 bases). This TCR was recovered from a man in his fifties or sixties who had recovered from COVID-19. The CDR3 protein is CASSYPGGYGYTF. The CDR3 DNA sequence: TGTGCCAGCAGTTATCCGGGGGGCTATGGCTACACCTTC.